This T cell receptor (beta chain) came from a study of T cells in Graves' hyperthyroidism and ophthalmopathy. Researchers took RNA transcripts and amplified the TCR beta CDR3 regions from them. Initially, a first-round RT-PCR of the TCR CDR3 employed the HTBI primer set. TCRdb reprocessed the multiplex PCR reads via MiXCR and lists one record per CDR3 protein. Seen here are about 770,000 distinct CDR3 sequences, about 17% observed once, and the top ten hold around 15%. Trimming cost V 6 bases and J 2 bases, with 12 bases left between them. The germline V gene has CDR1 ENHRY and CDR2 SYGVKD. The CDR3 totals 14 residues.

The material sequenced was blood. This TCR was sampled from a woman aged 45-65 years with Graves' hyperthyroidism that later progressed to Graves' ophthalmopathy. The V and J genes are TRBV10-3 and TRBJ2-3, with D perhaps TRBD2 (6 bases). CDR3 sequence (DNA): TGTGCCATCAGCGGGGACTCGACCACAGATACGCAGTATTTT. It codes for CAISGDSTTDTQYF.